This T cell receptor beta chain was sequenced for a study of post-analysis software for immune sequencing data. TCR beta libraries were prepared from cDNA with unique molecular identifiers. TCRdb re-called the PCR reads with MiXCR, one entry per CDR3 protein. The sample carries some 700,000 distinct CDR3 sequences, over 45% recorded once. This CDR3 is 19 amino acids long. From germline, CDR1 is SGHAT and CDR2 FQNNGV. Trimming shortened V by 5 bases and J by 2 bases, and 26 bases separated the two germline ends. The study's findings and limits: In patients, TRBV5-6, TRBV5-1 and TRBV20-1 belonged to four or five TRBV segments found more frequently than in controls.

This clonotype has just a few counts. Its target is not known. Material: blood. This receptor was taken from a girl aged 2-10 years with multiple sclerosis. The chain has TRBV11-2 and TRBJ2-3; possible D gene TRBD2, 5 bases. Written as DNA, the CDR3 is TGTGCCAGCAGCCCCACGGAGAGTCGAGGAGGCAGCCACACAGATACGCAGTATTTT. As protein: CASSPTESRGGSHTDTQYF. Full variable domain (missing parts from reference TRBV11-2 and TRBJ2-3): EAGVAQSPRYKIIEKRQSVAFWCNPISGHATLYWYQQILGQGPKLLIQFQNNGVVDDSQLPKDRFSAERLKGVDSTLKIQPAKLEDSAVYLCASSPTESRGGSHTDTQYFGPGTRLTVL.